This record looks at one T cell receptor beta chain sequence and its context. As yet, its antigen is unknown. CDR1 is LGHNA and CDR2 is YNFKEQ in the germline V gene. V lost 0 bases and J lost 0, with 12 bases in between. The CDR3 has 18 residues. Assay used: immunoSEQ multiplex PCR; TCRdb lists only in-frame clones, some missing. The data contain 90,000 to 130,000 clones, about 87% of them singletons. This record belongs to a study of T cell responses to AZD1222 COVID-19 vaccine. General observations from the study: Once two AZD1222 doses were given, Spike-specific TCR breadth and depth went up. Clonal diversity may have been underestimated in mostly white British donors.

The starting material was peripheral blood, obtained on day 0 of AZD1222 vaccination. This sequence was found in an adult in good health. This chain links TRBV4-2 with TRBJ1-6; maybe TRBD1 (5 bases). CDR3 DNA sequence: TGTGCCAGCAGCCAAGATGGGAGGGGCCGCTCCTATAATTCACCCCTCCACTTT. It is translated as CASSQDGRGRSYNSPLHF.